In its sample, the clone carrying this T cell receptor beta chain was seen many times. CDR3 size: 13 residues. Germline loops: CDR1 DFQATT, CDR2 SNEGSKA (reference sequence). Trimming left V 6 bases short and J 1 base short, with 13 bases between. In making diagnoses, clinical symptoms, serum thyroxine and TRAb, thyroid ultrasound and orbital computed tomography were all used. PBMCs were derived from more than 8 ml fresh peripheral blood. There were TCR beta CDR3 regions amplified from RNA transcripts. Primed by the HTBI set, a first-round RT-PCR was run on the TCR CDR3. Using its own MiXCR run on the multiplex PCR reads, TCRdb lists one record per CDR3 protein. Among 300,000 to 450,000 distinct CDR3 sequences listed, roughly 13% were seen once. This record belongs to a study of T cells in Graves' hyperthyroidism and ophthalmopathy.

The sequence derives from a woman aged 18-35 years with Graves' hyperthyroidism. Sequenced sample: blood. The genes are TRBV20-1 and TRBJ2-7, with D unresolved. This CDR3 reads CSADPVRSYEQYF. CDR3 DNA sequence: TGCAGTGCGGACCCGGTGAGGTCCTACGAGCAGTACTTC.